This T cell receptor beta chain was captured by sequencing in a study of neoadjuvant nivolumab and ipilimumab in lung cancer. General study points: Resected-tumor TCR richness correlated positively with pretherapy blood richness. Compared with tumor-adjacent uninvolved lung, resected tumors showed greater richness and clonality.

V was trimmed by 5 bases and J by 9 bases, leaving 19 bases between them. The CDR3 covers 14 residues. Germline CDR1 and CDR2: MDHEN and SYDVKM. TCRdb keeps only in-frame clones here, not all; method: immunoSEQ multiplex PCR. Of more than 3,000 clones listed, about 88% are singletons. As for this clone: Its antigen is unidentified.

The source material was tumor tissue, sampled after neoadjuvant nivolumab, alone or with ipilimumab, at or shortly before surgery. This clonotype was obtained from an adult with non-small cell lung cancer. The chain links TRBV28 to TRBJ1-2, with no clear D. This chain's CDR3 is CASSPHTSEVSYTF. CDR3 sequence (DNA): TGTGCCAGCAGTCCCCACACATCCGAAGTGAGCTACACCTTC.